The rows below give T cell receptor beta chains drawn from one sample of a study of cytotoxic CD8 clonotypes in ibrutinib-treated CLL. Assay used: immunoSEQ multiplex PCR; TCRdb lists only in-frame clones, some missing. The data hold 17,000 or so clones, with 70% to 90% observed a single time. The sequencing here drew on PBMCs, taken before ibrutinib treatment. The receptor source for this set is a human donor with chronic lymphocytic leukemia. CDR3s include the opening cysteine and the closing phenylalanine or tryptophan. Fields, in order: V gene, clone size, D gene, J gene, CDR3 DNA, CDR3 protein. A D gene is named only where the DNA matches it firmly. Part of the rows lack a size; the others show once, few, many or a class for expanded clones.

TRBV28	.	.	TRBJ2-6	TGTGCCAGCAGTTTTCAGGGTACCGGGGCCAACGTCCTGACTTTC	CASSFQGTGANVLTF
TRBV6-5	.	.	TRBJ1-1	TGTGCCAGCAGTTACTTACAGGGCGGACGTACTGAAGCTTTCTTT	CASSYLQGGRTEAFF
TRBV28	.	TRBD1	TRBJ2-4	TGTGCCAGCAGTCCAAATGGACAGGGGCGGAACATTCAGTACTTC	CASSPNGQGRNIQYF
TRBV7-8	.	TRBD2	TRBJ2-1	TGTGCCAGCAGCTCCCTTCTAGCGGGAGAGGGCAATGAGCAGTTCTTC	CASSSLLAGEGNEQFF
TRBV23-1	.	TRBD1	TRBJ2-5	TGCGCCAGCAGTCAACGCCCGGGACAGGGGATGCAGGTACAAGAGACCCAGTACTTC	CASSQRPGQGMQVQETQYF
TRBV2	.	.	TRBJ2-2	TGTGCCAGCCGTGGTAGGGCGTCCGGCACCGGGGAGCTGTTTTTT	CASRGRASGTGELFF
TRBV11-2	.	TRBD2	TRBJ2-1	TGTGCCACGGGACTAGCGGAGGGTGAGCAGTTCTTC	CATGLAEGEQFF
TRBV4-1	.	TRBD1	TRBJ2-1	TGCGCCAGCAGCCAAGAAATTGGGACAGGGGTCAATGAGCAGTTCTTC	CASSQEIGTGVNEQFF
TRBV28	.	.	TRBJ1-2	TGTGCCAGCAGAAGGGATTATGGCTACACCTTC	CASRRDYGYTF
TRBV27	.	TRBD2	TRBJ2-7	TGTGCCAGCAGTTTCCCCCCCGGGCGGGAGGGCACCTACGAGCAGTACTTC	CASSFPPGREGTYEQYF
TRBV29-1	.	.	TRBJ2-5	TGCAGCGTGGCCAGGGGAAACCAAGAGACCCAGTACTTC	CSVARGNQETQYF
TRBV6-4	.	.	TRBJ1-2	TGTGCCAGCAGTCCCTCACCGACCCCGAACTATGGCTACACCTTC	CASSPSPTPNYGYTF
TRBV6-5	.	.	TRBJ2-5	TGTGCCAGCAGTTTTGGGGTGACCCAAGAGACCCAGTACTTC	CASSFGVTQETQYF
TRBV7-9	.	.	TRBJ2-3	TGTGCCAGCAGCCCAGTGGGAAAAGCGGAATTCAACACAGATACGCAGTATTTT	CASSPVGKAEFNTDTQYF
TRBV28	.	.	TRBJ2-1	TGTGCCAGCAGTTCCCCCAGGGAGGCCTACAATGAGCAGTTCTTC	CASSSPREAYNEQFF
TRBV6-6	.	TRBD2	TRBJ2-3	TGTGCCAGCACCCCAGCGGGGTCGGTGGATACGCAGTATTTT	CASTPAGSVDTQYF
TRBV10-3	.	.	TRBJ1-2	TGTGCCATCAGTGATCTGGACCTGAACTATGGCTACACCTTC	CAISDLDLNYGYTF
TRBV19	.	TRBD1	TRBJ1-4	TGTGCCAGTAGCGCCGGACAGGGTGAAAAACTGTTTTTT	CASSAGQGEKLFF
TRBV2	.	TRBD2	TRBJ2-7	TGTGCCAGAACGCCGGGACTAGCGGGAGTCGAGCAGTACTTC	CARTPGLAGVEQYF
TRBV2	.	.	TRBJ1-5	TGTGCCAGCAGTAAAGGGGACGGAGACAATCAGCCCCAGCATTTT	CASSKGDGDNQPQHF
TRBV7-9	.	TRBD2	TRBJ2-7	TGTGCCAGCAGCCTCCTTTTCGGGGGGTACGAGCAGTACTTC	CASSLLFGGYEQYF
TRBV7-7	.	.	TRBJ2-1	TGTGCTAGCAGCCCTGGGGGGACCTACAATGAGCAGTTCTTC	CASSPGGTYNEQFF
TRBV6-4	.	.	TRBJ1-1	TGTGCCAGCAGTAACGAAGCCGGGTCTGAAGCTTTCTTT	CASSNEAGSEAFF
TRBV10-3	once	.	TRBJ2-1	TGTGCCATCCAGGAAGGGGATGAGCAGTTCTTC	CAIQEGDEQFF
TRBV28	.	TRBD1	TRBJ2-7	TGTGCCAGCAGTCCGGACAGGTCGTCGCCTCTACACGAGCAGTACTTC	CASSPDRSSPLHEQYF
TRBV6-5	once	.	TRBJ2-7	TGTGCCAGCAGGCCTCAGGGAGGTGGCTACGAGCAGTACTTC	CASRPQGGGYEQYF
TRBV7-9	.	.	TRBJ2-2	TGTGCCAGCAGCTCCATACGATCCGGGGAGCTGTTTTTT	CASSSIRSGELFF
TRBV28	.	TRBD1	TRBJ1-2	TGTGCCAGCAGTTTAGACAGGGACTATGGCTACACCTTC	CASSLDRDYGYTF
TRBV25-1	.	.	TRBJ2-7	TGTGCCAGCAGTGAAGGGGAGCGGGCTACCTACGAGCAGTACTTC	CASSEGERATYEQYF
TRBV6-5	.	.	TRBJ2-7	TGTGCCAGCAGATTCTCTACGGGAAGCTCCTACGAGCAGTACTTC	CASRFSTGSSYEQYF
TRBV9	.	TRBD2	TRBJ2-1	TGTGCCAGCAGCCACACTGGGACTAGCGAGCACTCATTCTCCTACAATGAGCAGTTCTTC	CASSHTGTSEHSFSYNEQFF
TRBV7-3	.	.	TRBJ2-2	TGTGCCAGCAGCTTACAGGGACCGAACACCGGGGAGCTGTTTTTT	CASSLQGPNTGELFF
TRBV7-9	once	TRBD2	TRBJ2-7	TGTGCCAGCAGCACCACTAGCGGGAAATACGAGCAGTACTTC	CASSTTSGKYEQYF
TRBV28	.	.	TRBJ1-3	TGTGCCAGCAGTTTATTGCAGGGAATCTCTGGAAACACCATATATTTT	CASSLLQGISGNTIYF
TRBV19	.	.	TRBJ1-2	TGTGCCAGTAGTATCAGTACAGGAAACTATGGCTACACCTTC	CASSISTGNYGYTF
TRBV14	.	TRBD1	TRBJ2-1	TGTGCCAGCAGCCACCGACAGGGGGGGTACAATGAGCAGTTCTTC	CASSHRQGGYNEQFF
TRBV7-2	.	TRBD2	TRBJ2-1	TGTGCCAGCAGCCTCGCCGGCCGGACTAGCGGGAGGGCGGGCGAGCAGTTCTTC	CASSLAGRTSGRAGEQFF
TRBV29-1	.	.	TRBJ2-1	TGCAGCGTTGACGGGGGCTCCTACAATGAGCAGTTCTTC	CSVDGGSYNEQFF
TRBV29-1	.	.	TRBJ2-1	TGCAGCGTTGAAGATCGCGGTGACAATGAGCAGTTCTTC	CSVEDRGDNEQFF
TRBV9	.	.	TRBJ2-2	TGTGCCAGCAGCGTAAGAGGGTTCGATATTACCGGGGAGCTGTTTTTT	CASSVRGFDITGELFF
TRBV7-9	few	.	TRBJ1-4	TGTGCCAGCAGCTTAACCTCTATGGCCGGTGATGAAAAACTGTTTTTT	CASSLTSMAGDEKLFF
TRBV5-1	.	TRBD1	TRBJ1-2	TGCGCCAGCAACAGTGACAGGGGTGGCTACACCTTC	CASNSDRGGYTF
TRBV28	few	.	TRBJ1-5	TGTGCCAGCAGTTTAACGGGACGGCAGGATCAGCCCCAGCATTTT	CASSLTGRQDQPQHF
TRBV7-8	.	.	TRBJ2-7	TGTGCCAGCAGCTTAGCGCTGGTTCGCTGGTACGAGCAGTACTTC	CASSLALVRWYEQYF